This T cell receptor beta chain derives from a study of CD8 T cells in ankylosing spondylitis. General study results and limits: In peripheral blood, disease-linked CD8+ clones occurred at relatively low frequencies. The study identified a TCR beta motif of eight highly homologous variants that appeared characteristic of ankylosing spondylitis blood.

Comment on this clonotype: Its antigen is currently unknown.

With 7 bases clipped from V and 5 bases from J, the junction kept 6 bases outside the gene matches. This CDR3 contains 14 residues. Quantitative barcoded 5'-RACE was used to prepare TCR beta libraries. In TCRdb, the 5' RACE reads were re-called with MiXCR into one record per CDR3 protein. The profile shows under 250,000 distinct CDR3 sequences, roughly a third of them singletons. Sample: blood, either unsorted or a sorted T cell fraction (not recorded which). The rearrangement links TRBV12-3 or TRBV12-4 to TRBJ2-1; 9 bases fit TRBD1. The receptor's source is a male donor with ankylosing spondylitis or in good health (not recorded which). This chain's CDR3 is CASTFGTGNNEQFF. The CDR3 DNA reads as TGTGCCAGCACCTTTGGGACAGGGAACAATGAGCAGTTCTTC.